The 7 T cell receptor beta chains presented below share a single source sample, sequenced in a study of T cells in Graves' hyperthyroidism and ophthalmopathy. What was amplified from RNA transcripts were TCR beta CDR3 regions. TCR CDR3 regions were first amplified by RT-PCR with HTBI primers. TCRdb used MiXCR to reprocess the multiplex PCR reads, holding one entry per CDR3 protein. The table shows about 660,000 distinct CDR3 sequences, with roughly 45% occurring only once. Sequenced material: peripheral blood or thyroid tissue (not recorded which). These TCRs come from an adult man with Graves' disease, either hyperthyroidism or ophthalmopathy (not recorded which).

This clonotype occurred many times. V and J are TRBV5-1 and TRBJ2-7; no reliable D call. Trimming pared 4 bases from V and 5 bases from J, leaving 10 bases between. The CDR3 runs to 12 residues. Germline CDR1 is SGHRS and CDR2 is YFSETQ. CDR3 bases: TGCGCCAGCAGCCGGCCTGATGACGAGCAGTACTTC. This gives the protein CASSRPDDEQYF.

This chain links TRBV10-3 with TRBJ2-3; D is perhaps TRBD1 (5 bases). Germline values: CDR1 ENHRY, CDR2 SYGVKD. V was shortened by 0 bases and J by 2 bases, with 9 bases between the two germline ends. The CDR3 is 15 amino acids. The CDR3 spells CAISESGHSTDTQYF. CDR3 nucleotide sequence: TGTGCCATCAGTGAGTCGGGGCACTCCACAGATACGCAGTATTTT.

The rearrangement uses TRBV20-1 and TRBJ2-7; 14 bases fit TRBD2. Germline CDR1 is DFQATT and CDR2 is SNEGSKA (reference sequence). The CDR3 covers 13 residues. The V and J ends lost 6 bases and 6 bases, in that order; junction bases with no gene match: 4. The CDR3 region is CSALGLAGAEQYF. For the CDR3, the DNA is TGCAGTGCCTTGGGACTAGCGGGAGCCGAGCAGTACTTC.

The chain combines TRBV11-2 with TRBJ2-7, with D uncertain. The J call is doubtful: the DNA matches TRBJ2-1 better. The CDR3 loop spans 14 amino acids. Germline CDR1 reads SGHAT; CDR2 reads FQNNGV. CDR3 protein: CASSLFPRDNEQFF. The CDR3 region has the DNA TGTGCCAGCAGCTTATTTCCTAGGGACAATGAGCAGTTCTTC.

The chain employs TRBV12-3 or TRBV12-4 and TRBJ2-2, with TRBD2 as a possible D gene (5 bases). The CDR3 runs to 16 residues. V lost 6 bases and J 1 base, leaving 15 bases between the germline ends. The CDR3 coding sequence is TGTGCCAGCAGCCCAGCGGCGACACTGAACACCGGGGAGCTGTTTTTT. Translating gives CASSPAATLNTGELFF.

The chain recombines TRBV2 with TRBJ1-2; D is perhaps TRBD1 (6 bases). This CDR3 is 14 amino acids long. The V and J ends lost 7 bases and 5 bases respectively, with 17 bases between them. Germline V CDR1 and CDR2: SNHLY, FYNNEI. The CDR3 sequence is CASNLQGVDYGYTF. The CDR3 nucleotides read TGTGCCAGCAACCTACAGGGCGTTGATTATGGCTACACCTTC. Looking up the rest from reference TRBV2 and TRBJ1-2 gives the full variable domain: EPEVTQTPSHQVTQMGQEVILRCVPISNHLYFYWYRQILGQKVEFLVSFYNNEISEKSEIFDDQFSVERPDGSNFTLKIRSTKLEDSAMYFCASNLQGVDYGYTFGSGTRLTVV.

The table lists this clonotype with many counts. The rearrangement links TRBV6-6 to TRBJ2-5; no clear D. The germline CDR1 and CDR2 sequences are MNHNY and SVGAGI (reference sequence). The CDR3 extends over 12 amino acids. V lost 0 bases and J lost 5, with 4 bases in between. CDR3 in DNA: TGTGCCAGCAGTTACTCGAGTGAGACCCAGTACTTC. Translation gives CASSYSSETQYF.